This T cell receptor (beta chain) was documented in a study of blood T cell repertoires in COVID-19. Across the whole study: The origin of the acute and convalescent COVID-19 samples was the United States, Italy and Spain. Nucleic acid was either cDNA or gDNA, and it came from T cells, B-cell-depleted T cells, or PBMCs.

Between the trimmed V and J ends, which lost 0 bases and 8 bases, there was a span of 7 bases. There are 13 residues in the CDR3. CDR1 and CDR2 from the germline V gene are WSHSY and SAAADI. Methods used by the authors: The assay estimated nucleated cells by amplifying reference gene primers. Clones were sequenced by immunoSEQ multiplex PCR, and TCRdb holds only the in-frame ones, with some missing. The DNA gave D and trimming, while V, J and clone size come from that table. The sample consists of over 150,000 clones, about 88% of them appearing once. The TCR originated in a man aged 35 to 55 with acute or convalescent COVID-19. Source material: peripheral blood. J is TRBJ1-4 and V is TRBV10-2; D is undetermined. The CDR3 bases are TGCGCCAGCAGTGAGTCACGGAGAGAAAAACTGTTTTTT. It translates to CASSESRREKLFF.